Below, 20 T cell receptor beta chains from the same sample are listed, as sequenced in a study of blood T cell repertoires in COVID-19. This table comes from immunoSEQ multiplex PCR, and its TCRdb copy is limited to in-frame clones, with some not included. The data contain approximately 450,000 clones, nearly 90% of them singletons. The sequencing input was PBMCs or T cells enriched from blood (not recorded which). The receptor set was obtained from a woman between 18 and 29 years old with acute COVID-19.

The V call is TRBV4-3, the J call TRBJ2-7, with 9 bases lining up with TRBD1. V dropped 4 bases and J dropped 2; count of bases not matched to a gene: 3. The CDR3 runs 14 residues. Per the germline V gene, CDR1 is LGHNA and CDR2 is YSLEER. The CDR3 region is CASSPRTGAYEQYF. CDR3 bases: TGCGCCAGCAGCCCCCGGACAGGGGCCTACGAGCAGTACTTC.

The V gene is TRBV7-2, the J gene TRBJ1-5, with TRBD1 as a possible D gene (6 bases). The V gene's germline CDR1 is SGHTA and CDR2 FQGNSA. The ends were cut back, 5 bases at V and 0 bases at J, with 14 bases in the middle. The CDR3 runs to 16 residues. Here the CDR3 reads CASSPRGGYSNQPQHF. CDR3 nucleotide sequence: TGTGCCAGCAGCCCCCGAGGGGGTTATAGCAATCAGCCCCAGCATTTT.

This chain joins TRBV18 and TRBJ2-2, with a possible D match to TRBD1 (6 bases). The CDR3 consists of 16 residues. Germline V gives CDR1 KGHSH, CDR2 LQKENI. V dropped 0 bases and J dropped 0 bases, with 8 bases sitting between them. The CDR3 nucleotides read TGTGCCAGCTCACCACCGGGACACACGAACACCGGGGAGCTGTTTTTT. Translated, it gives CASSPPGHTNTGELFF.

This rearrangement joins TRBV5-5 to TRBJ1-2, with D maybe TRBD1 (5 bases). The CDR3 is made up of 15 amino acids. Per the germline V gene, CDR1 is SGHKS and CDR2 is YYEKEE (reference sequence). V was pared by 0 bases and J by 8 bases, with 17 bases between. For the CDR3, the DNA is TGTGCCAGCAGCTTGGTACCACAGGAGACCGTAGGCTACACCTTC. Residues: CASSLVPQETVGYTF.

This chain joins TRBV5-1 and TRBJ2-5, with 9 nucleotides matching TRBD1. V shed 1 base, J shed 4 bases, and the junction held 2 bases outside the gene matches. The germline CDR1 and CDR2 sequences are SGHRS and YFSETQ. The length of the CDR3 is 14 residues. This chain's CDR3 is CASSLRGQGETQYF. The CDR3 nucleotides read TGCGCCAGCAGCTTGAGGGGACAGGGAGAGACCCAGTACTTC.

This clone was picked up a small number of times. The rearrangement links TRBV7-9 to TRBJ2-3; D remains ambiguous. Germline CDR1 and CDR2: SEHNR and FQNEAQ (reference sequence). The CDR3 covers 11 residues. The V gene lost 8 bases and the J gene lost 6 bases, with 9 bases spanning the gap. Here the CDR3 DNA reads TGTGCCAGCGGCGACGGGGATACGCAGTATTTT. It translates to CASGDGDTQYF.

The genes are TRBV11-2 and TRBJ2-3, with 10 bases aligning to TRBD2. CDR1 is SGHAT, CDR2 FQNNGV, per germline. V shed 1 base and J 1 base; nucleotides not matched to a gene: 8. CDR3 length: 18 residues. CDR3 nucleotides: TGTGCCAGCAGCTTAGCTGGGACTAGCGTCGTTGGCACAGATACGCAGTATTTT. This encodes CASSLAGTSVVGTDTQYF.

This chain connects TRBV21-1 to TRBJ1-1; the table's D call, TRBD1, has no DNA check behind it. TRBV21-1 is designated a pseudogene. This CDR3 spans 14 amino acids. CDR3 sequence reads: CASSKEQGNTEAFF. The CDR3 DNA reads TGTGCCAGCAGCAAAGAACAGGGGAACACTGAAGCTTTCTTT.

This clone was observed a single time. The genes are TRBV10-3 and TRBJ2-7, with 8 bases that match TRBD2. Germline CDR1 reads ENHRY; CDR2 reads SYGVKD. J was trimmed by 4 bases and V by 4 bases; bases with no gene match: 3. CDR3 length: 13 residues. The CDR3 DNA follows: TGTGCCATCAGTGCGCGGGAGGAGTACGAGCAGTACTTC. Translating gives CAISAREEYEQYF.

The chain combines TRBV30 with TRBJ2-1; 7 bases match TRBD2. CDR3 length: 13 amino acids. The germline CDR1 and CDR2 sequences are GTSNPN and SVGIG (reference sequence). The V gene end was trimmed by 4 bases and the J gene end by 10 bases; junction bases not matched to a gene: 10. CDR3 residues: CAWIGDYLLEQFF. The CDR3 DNA reads as TGTGCCTGGATTGGGGACTACCTTCTCGAGCAGTTCTTC.

The chain recombines TRBV27 with TRBJ1-6; 11 bases are a match to TRBD1. J was trimmed by 6 bases and V by 5 bases; bases with no gene match: 6. Germline V gene lookup returns CDR1 MNHEY and CDR2 SMNVEV (reference sequence). The CDR3 sequence is 16 residues long. The CDR3 DNA follows: TGTGCCAGCAGTCTCTGGACAGGGGGCTTTAATTCACCCCTCCACTTT. It yields the protein CASSLWTGGFNSPLHF.

V gene TRBV7-2 combines with J gene TRBJ1-2, with D tentatively TRBD1 (5 bases). Deletions cut 5 bases from V and 7 bases from J, with 20 bases between. The CDR3 extends over 15 amino acids. Germline V gene sequence: CDR1 SGHTA, CDR2 FQGNSA. The CDR3: CASSPYQRDSSGYTF. DNA of the CDR3: TGTGCCAGCAGCCCCTACCAGCGGGACTCGAGTGGCTACACCTTC. The full variable domain, in which reference TRBV7-2 and TRBJ1-2 provide the parts outside the CDR3, is GAGVSQSPSNKVTEKGKDVELRCDPISGHTALYWYRQSLGQGLEFLIYFQGNSAPDKSGLPSDRFSAERTGGSVSTLTIQRTQQEDSAVYLCASSPYQRDSSGYTFGSGTRLTVV.

The rearrangement links TRBV7-8 to TRBJ1-6; D is unresolved. Trimming cost V 5 bases and J 7 bases, with 12 bases left between them. Germline V gene data show CDR1 as SGHVS and CDR2 as FQNEAQ. The CDR3 sequence is 14 residues long. The CDR3 region has the DNA TGTGCCAGCAGCCTACCCGGGGAAAATTCACCCCTCCACTTT. This gives the protein CASSLPGENSPLHF. The full variable domain, with the rest looked up from reference TRBV7-8 and TRBJ1-6, is GAGVSQSPRYKVAKRGQDVALRCDPISGHVSLFWYQQALGQGPEFLTYFQNEAQLDKSGLPSDRFFAERPEGSVSTLKIQRTQQEDSAVYLCASSLPGENSPLHFGNGTRLTVT.

This clone was counted a single time. V and J are TRBV4-1 and TRBJ2-1; 8 bases are a match to TRBD1. CDR3 size: 15 residues. The V segment lost 4 bases and the J segment 2 bases; nucleotides outside the gene matches: 4. Germline CDR1 and CDR2: MGHRA and YSYEKL. This chain's CDR3 is CASSLTTGAYNEQFF. CDR3 bases: TGCGCCAGCAGCCTTACGACAGGGGCCTACAATGAGCAGTTCTTC.

V gene TRBV3-1 (or the pseudogene TRBV3-2) combines with J gene TRBJ1-2, with 9 bases lining up with TRBD1. The CDR3 consists of 15 residues. CDR1 is LGHDT and CDR2 is YNNKEL in the germline V gene (reference sequence). The V and J ends lost 0 bases and 7 bases, in that order; junction bases with no gene match: 6. In nucleotides, the CDR3 is TGTGCCAGCAGCCAAGAAAGGGGACAGGGAGGTGGCTACACCTTC. The encoded protein is CASSQERGQGGGYTF.

J is TRBJ2-1 and V is TRBV9; tentatively, D is TRBD1 (6 bases). V was pared by 1 base and J by 4 bases, with 9 bases between. The CDR3 consists of 14 residues. Per the germline V gene, CDR1 is SGDLS and CDR2 is YYNGEE. In nucleotides, the CDR3 is TGTGCCAGCAGCGTATCGGACAGTTACAATGAGCAGTTCTTC. Amino acids: CASSVSDSYNEQFF. Full variable domain (rest looked up from reference TRBV9 and TRBJ2-1): DSGVTQTPKHLITATGQRVTLRCSPRSGDLSVYWYQQSLDQGLQFLIQYYNGEERAKGNILERFSAQQFPDLHSELNLSSLELGDSALYFCASSVSDSYNEQFFGPGTRLTVL.

In this sample, this clone turned up once. The chain combines TRBV7-2 with TRBJ2-3, with 9 bases that match TRBD2. This CDR3 region has 15 residues. With V trimmed by 0 bases and J by 4 bases, 2 bases remained unmatched. Germline lookup yields CDR1 SGHTA and CDR2 FQGNSA. The CDR3 loop reads CASSLASGSPDTQYF. The CDR3, as DNA: TGTGCCAGCAGCTTAGCTAGCGGGAGCCCAGATACGCAGTATTTT. Together with reference TRBV7-2 and TRBJ2-3, the CDR3 gives the full variable domain: GAGVSQSPSNKVTEKGKDVELRCDPISGHTALYWYRQSLGQGLEFLIYFQGNSAPDKSGLPSDRFSAERTGGSVSTLTIQRTQQEDSAVYLCASSLASGSPDTQYFGPGTRLTVL.

The rearrangement uses TRBV24-1 and TRBJ1-4; a weak D match, TRBD1 (5 bases). The V end was cut by 3 bases, the J end by 4 bases, with 11 bases between. The CDR3 has 15 amino acids. The germline V gene encodes CDR1 KGHDR and CDR2 SFDVKD. The CDR3 region has the DNA TGTGCCACCAGTGATCCCAACAGGAATAATGAAAAACTGTTTTTT. Translation gives CATSDPNRNNEKLFF.

Of note for this clone: A much larger clone is a single base away; this may be a read error. The V and J genes are TRBV7-6 and TRBJ1-3; weak D call: TRBD1 (6 bases). There are 13 residues in the CDR3. V lost 5 bases and J 1 base, leaving 6 bases between the germline ends. Germline V gene data show CDR1 as SGHVS and CDR2 as FNYEAQ. Here the CDR3 DNA reads TGTGCCAGCAGCACAGGGTCTGGAAACACCATATATTTT. This gives the protein CASSTGSGNTIYF.

The rearrangement joins TRBV30 to TRBJ2-1; 7 positions match TRBD2. Unmatched junction bases numbered 9, after V lost 8 bases and J lost 2 bases. The CDR3 covers 14 residues. Germline V lookup: CDR1 GTSNPN, CDR2 SVGIG (reference sequence). The CDR3 is CASRLADTYNEQFF. The CDR3 nucleotides read TGTGCCAGTCGGCTAGCGGATACCTACAATGAGCAGTTCTTC.